Listed here are 13 T cell receptor beta chains from one sample, sequenced in a study of esophageal squamous cell carcinoma under preoperative chemotherapy. Each CDR3 protein gets one entry after TCRdb re-called the PCR reads with MiXCR. The sample has about 18,000 distinct CDR3 sequences, under 60% seen once. Time point meaning: after preoperative PTX-NDP chemotherapy. This sample was gathered from a patient given preoperative chemotherapy. The receptor set was obtained from a human donor with esophageal squamous cell carcinoma. The donor label of this sample is uncertain.

This chain connects TRBV5-6 to TRBJ2-3, with 8 positions matching TRBD2. The germline gives CDR1 SGHDT, CDR2 YYEEEE. The CDR3 is made up of 17 amino acids. After removal of 3 bases from V and 0 bases from J, the junction contained 9 bases not matched to a gene. CDR3 coding DNA: TGTGCCAGCAGCTACAAAAGCGGGGGATCTAGCACAGATACGCAGTATTTT. Residues: CASSYKSGGSSTDTQYF.

This rearrangement joins TRBV10-1 to TRBJ2-3; no clear D. The CDR3 is 13 amino acids. Trimming pared 6 bases from V and 4 bases from J, leaving 11 bases between. Germline V gene sequence: CDR1 WNHNN, CDR2 SYGVQD (reference sequence). CDR3 protein: CASRSQPADTQYF. The CDR3 DNA sequence: TGCGCCAGCAGAAGTCAGCCGGCAGATACGCAGTATTTT.

In regard to this clonotype: The CDR3 does not end in the conserved phenylalanine or tryptophan, so this is likely a read error. The limits of the CDR3 on the DNA are not certain, so only TCRdb's listed CDR3 is given. This chain links TRBV24-1 with TRBJ2-5; the table's D call TRBD2 went unverified against the DNA. The CDR3 is 13 amino acids in total, end residues counted. The germline CDR1 and CDR2 sequences are KGHDR and SFDVKD. CDR3 in amino acids: CATSDSPRETQFS.

The CDR3 is CASSPLRGAGEGDTQYF. The CDR3 DNA reads as TGTGCCAGCAGCCCGCTCAGGGGGGCGGGGGAGGGGGATACGCAGTATTTT. The chain combines TRBV7-2 with TRBJ2-3, with D perhaps given as TRBD1 or TRBD2 (7 bases each). The ends were cut back, 5 bases at V and 6 bases at J, with 24 bases in the middle. Looked up from germline, CDR1 is SGHTA and CDR2 is FQGNSA. The CDR3 has 17 residues.

A word on this clonotype: A junction end diverges from the germline sequence, so it may reflect a read error. This sequence joins TRBV7-2 and TRBJ2-2, with TRBD2 matching 7 bases. This CDR3 region has 18 residues. The germline V gene has CDR1 SGHTA and CDR2 FQGNSA. The CDR3 region has the DNA TGTGCCAGCAGCTTAAAACTTCAGCGGGACCCCTTCACAGAGGCGCTGTATTTT. The encoded protein is CASSLKLQRDPFTEALYF. Complete variable domain (other parts from reference TRBV7-2 and TRBJ2-2): GAGVSQSPSNKVTEKGKDVELRCDPISGHTALYWYRQSLGQGLEFLIYFQGNSAPDKSGLPSDRFSAERTGGSVSTLTIQRTQQEDSAVYLCASSLKLQRDPFTEALYFGEGSRLTVL.

The chain carries TRBV6-1 and TRBJ2-7; D may be TRBD2 (7 bases). Deletions cut 7 bases from V and 1 base from J, with 17 bases between. CDR3 length equals 15 residues. CDR1 and CDR2 from the germline V gene are MNHNS and SASEGT. CDR3 in amino acids: CASTRGGATSYEQYF. The CDR3 coding sequence is TGTGCCAGCACTAGGGGGGGCGCAACTTCCTACGAGCAGTACTTC.

The genes are TRBV12-3 or TRBV12-4 and TRBJ2-4; unclear D gene. The DNA end lines up better with TRBJ2-5; the J call may be wrong. This CDR3 is built from 14 residues. CDR3 nucleotides: TGTGCGGGGATTTTAAGGCAAGACCAAGAGACCCAGTACTTC. The encoded protein is CAGILRQDQETQYF.

V and J are TRBV12-3 or TRBV12-4 and TRBJ2-5; TRBD1 matches at 7 bases. The assigned J gene may be wrong: the sequence end matches TRBJ2-7 better. The CDR3 spans 13 residues. Written as DNA, the CDR3 is TGTGCCGGGGGCGACAGGGAGCCCTACGAGCAGTACTTC. Its protein is CAGGDREPYEQYF.

This clonotype was seen more than once but under ten times. The chain recombines TRBV6-1 with TRBJ2-2; D is possibly TRBD1 or TRBD2 (5 bases each). The V end was cut by 10 bases, the J end by 4 bases, with 16 bases between. Germline-derived CDR1 and CDR2 are MNHNS and SASEGT. The CDR3 has 14 residues. CDR3 DNA sequence: TGTGCCACCAAAGGGGTAGCGCCCACCGGGGAGCTGTTTTTT. As protein: CATKGVAPTGELFF.

The V gene is TRBV27, the J gene TRBJ2-5, with 10 bases lining up with TRBD2. The J call may be mistaken, given a closer DNA end match to TRBJ2-1. CDR1 is MNHEY and CDR2 is SMNVEV in the germline V gene (reference sequence). The CDR3 length is 16 residues. This CDR3 reads CASSLTSGGGYNEQFF. The CDR3 DNA is TGTGCCAGCAGTTTAACAAGCGGGGGGGGATACAATGAGCAGTTCTTC.

This clonotype was found a few times. V gene TRBV24-1 combines with J gene TRBJ2-7; D may be TRBD2 (5 bases). V shed 6 bases and J shed 5 bases, with 10 bases lying between them. The germline V gene encodes CDR1 KGHDR and CDR2 SFDVKD. The CDR3 has 12 amino acids. Here the CDR3 reads CATSLEGNEQYF. In nucleotides, the CDR3 is TGTGCCACCAGTCTCGAGGGTAACGAGCAGTACTTC.

Of note for this clonotype: One end of the junction fails to match germline, which may point to a read error. J is TRBJ2-3 and V is TRBV27, with D possibly being TRBD2 (7 bases). Germline V CDR1 and CDR2: MNHEY, SMNVEV (reference sequence). The CDR3 is 16 residues long. The CDR3 reads CASSFTVGGAKDTQYF. The CDR3 DNA follows: TGTGCCAGCAGCTTCACGGTGGGGGGGGCCAAAGATACGCAGTATTTC.

This clonotype was found many times. The gene calls are TRBV7-2 and TRBJ2-6; 10 bases map to TRBD1. V was clipped by 3 bases and J by 0 bases; unmatched bases: 5. CDR1 and CDR2 (germline): SGHTA, FQGNSA. The CDR3 is 18 amino acids. The CDR3 spells CASSFRDRGSSGANVLTF. CDR3 DNA: TGTGCCAGCAGCTTTCGGGACAGGGGTAGCTCTGGGGCCAACGTCCTGACTTTC. Drawing the rest from reference TRBV7-2 and TRBJ2-6, the complete variable domain is GAGVSQSPSNKVTEKGKDVELRCDPISGHTALYWYRQSLGQGLEFLIYFQGNSAPDKSGLPSDRFSAERTGGSVSTLTIQRTQQEDSAVYLCASSFRDRGSSGANVLTFGAGSRLTVL.